This entry describes one T cell receptor (beta chain). Deletions cut 3 bases from V and 0 bases from J, with 13 bases between. The CDR3 is made up of 16 amino acids. The germline CDR1 and CDR2 sequences are SGDLS and YYNGEE. The sample comes from a study of blood T cell repertoires in COVID-19. Looking at the study overall: Samples representing acute and convalescent COVID-19 were sourced from the United States, Italy and Spain.

The protocol was immunoSEQ multiplex PCR, while the TCRdb copy is restricted to in-frame clones and leaves out a portion. This sample carries some 190,000 clones, roughly three quarters of them seen once, and the ten largest clones take roughly 14%. The receptor's source is a man between 60 and 70 years old who had been exposed to COVID-19. Sequenced: PBMCs or T cells enriched from blood (not recorded which). This chain connects TRBV9 to TRBJ1-3, with D possibly being TRBD1 (6 bases). CDR3 bases: TGTGCCAGCAGCGGATTGACAGGAGCCTCTGGAAACACCATATATTTT. It encodes CASSGLTGASGNTIYF.